The 20 T cell receptor beta chains listed next were all sequenced from one sample in a study of blood T cell repertoires in COVID-19. Sequenced by immunoSEQ multiplex PCR; TCRdb stores in-frame clones only, minus some. The sample has about 46,000 clones; approximately 85% are singletons. The specimen was peripheral blood. The receptors come from a human donor in a cohort sampled during active COVID-19. The donor label of this sample is uncertain.

This clone was seen only a few times. The chain couples TRBV21-1 to TRBJ1-5; the table gives TRBD1 as D, unverified against the DNA. TRBV21-1 is a documented pseudogene. The CDR3 loop spans 16 amino acids. CDR3 in DNA: TGTGCCATCACCGTGGACAGGATATTCGACAATCAGCCCCAGCATTTT. Translating it yields CAITVDRIFDNQPQHF.

This clone was seen more than once but under ten times. The chain couples TRBV4-2 to TRBJ2-2; 9 bases map to TRBD1. V gave up 0 bases and J gave up 4 bases; unmatched junction bases: 6. The germline V gene encodes CDR1 LGHNA and CDR2 YNFKEQ. The CDR3 runs 17 residues. The CDR3 DNA reads TGTGCCAGCAGCCAAGAGACCGGGACAGGGACCACCGGGGAGCTGTTTTTT. As protein: CASSQETGTGTTGELFF.

The rearrangement uses TRBV13 and TRBJ2-3; 10 bases are shared with TRBD2. The CDR3 consists of 17 residues. Germline lookup yields CDR1 PRHDT and CDR2 FYEKMQ (reference sequence). J was trimmed by 0 bases and V by 5 bases; bases with no gene match: 8. The CDR3 DNA follows: TGTGCCAGCAGCGGACAGCGGGGGGGCGCTAGCACAGATACGCAGTATTTT. Protein: CASSGQRGGASTDTQYF.

This chain joins TRBV5-1 and TRBJ1-2; 10 bases match TRBD1. This CDR3 comprises 14 residues. Germline V gene data show CDR1 as SGHRS and CDR2 as YFSETQ. The J segment lost 4 bases and the V segment lost 2 bases, leaving 2 bases of the junction unmatched. The CDR3 nucleotides read TGCGCCAGCAGCTTAGGACAGGGGGGCTATGGCTACACCTTC. This codes for CASSLGQGGYGYTF.

The chain's CDR3 is CASSTNPGQYNSPLHF. The DNA for the CDR3 is TGTGCCAGCAGCACAAACCCGGGACAGTATAATTCACCCCTCCACTTT. V is TRBV21-1 and J is TRBJ1-6; the D call of TRBD1 is as the table states it, not checked on the DNA. TRBV21-1 represents a pseudogene. The CDR3 spans 16 residues.

The CDR3 DNA is TGCGCCAGCAGCTTAGAGCTAGCGGGGGGGCTTAATGAGCAGTTCTTC. Encoded protein: CASSLELAGGLNEQFF. The J gene is TRBJ2-1, the V gene TRBV5-1; 12 bases fit TRBD2. In germline, CDR1 is SGHRS, CDR2 YFSETQ. The V gene end was trimmed by 2 bases and the J gene end by 7 bases; junction bases not matched to a gene: 7. This CDR3 is built from 16 residues.

The CDR3 nucleotides are TGTGCCAGCAGCCCAACTAGCGGGGGGATTCAGTACTTC. Protein: CASSPTSGGIQYF. The rearrangement links TRBV5-8 to TRBJ2-4; 12 bases fit TRBD2. Losses at the gene ends were 4 bases for V and 10 bases for J; bases not matched to a gene: 3. Germline assignment: CDR1 SGHTS and CDR2 YDEGEE. CDR3 length equals 13 residues.

The gene calls are TRBV19 and TRBJ1-1, with a tentative D call TRBD1 (5 bases). Trimming took off 10 bases at V and 1 base at J, with 25 bases between the two ends. The CDR3 covers 17 residues. Germline lookup yields CDR1 LNHDA and CDR2 SQIVND (reference sequence). In DNA, the CDR3 is TGTGCCACCACTGGGACCCAAAGGCGGGAAAAGAACACTGAAGCTTTCTTT. It codes for CATTGTQRREKNTEAFF.

The chain links TRBV19 to TRBJ1-1, with 8 bases lining up with TRBD1. CDR1 LNHDA and CDR2 SQIVND come from the germline V gene (reference sequence). The CDR3 covers 16 residues. V lost 1 base, J lost 5 bases, and 9 bases stayed unmatched. As DNA, the CDR3 is TGTGCCAGTAGTATAGGGGGCGGACAGGGAAGAACTGAAGCTTTCTTT. Translated, it gives CASSIGGGQGRTEAFF.

The chain links TRBV7-8 to TRBJ2-7; D uncertain. V was clipped by 1 base and J by 6 bases, with 19 bases between them. Germline loops: CDR1 SGHVS, CDR2 FQNEAQ. CDR3 size: 16 residues. The CDR3 here is CASSLDPLPNLREQYF. Written as DNA, the CDR3 is TGTGCCAGCAGCTTAGACCCCCTCCCGAATTTGCGCGAGCAGTACTTC.

The count of this clone is one. The chain recombines TRBV2 with TRBJ2-7, with 9 bases aligning to TRBD1. V lost 3 bases, J lost 2 bases, and 5 bases stayed unmatched. This CDR3 contains 15 residues. The germline V gene encodes CDR1 SNHLY and CDR2 FYNNEI. CDR3 bases: TGTGCCAGCAGTGAGGGACAGGGACCCGCCTACGAGCAGTACTTC. Its translation is CASSEGQGPAYEQYF. The complete variable domain, with remaining parts taken from reference TRBV2 and TRBJ2-7, reads EPEVTQTPSHQVTQMGQEVILRCVPISNHLYFYWYRQILGQKVEFLVSFYNNEISEKSEIFDDQFSVERPDGSNFTLKIRSTKLEDSAMYFCASSEGQGPAYEQYFGPGTRLTVT.

The chain has TRBV15 and TRBJ2-7; 15 bases are a match to TRBD2. V was pared by 5 bases and J by 0 bases, with 5 bases of the junction left unmatched. The CDR3 runs to 17 residues. Germline loops: CDR1 LNHNV, CDR2 YYDKDF (reference sequence). The chain's CDR3 is CATSFGTSGGTSYEQYF. In nucleotides, the CDR3 is TGTGCCACCAGCTTTGGGACTAGCGGGGGGACCTCCTACGAGCAGTACTTC.

This chain uses TRBV5-5 with TRBJ2-7; 7 bases fit TRBD1. The CDR3 runs 14 residues. CDR1 SGHKS and CDR2 YYEKEE come from the germline V gene (reference sequence). J lost 0 bases, V lost 4 bases, and 4 bases had no gene match. The DNA of the CDR3 is TGTGCCAGCAGCAGGGACAGAAGCTCCTACGAGCAGTACTTC. Its protein product is CASSRDRSSYEQYF.

In its sample, this clone was seen a few times. Here the CDR3 reads CASSKTTEAFF. CDR3 coding DNA: TGTGCCAGCAGCAAGACGACAGAAGCTTTCTTT. The chain is built from TRBV7-9 and TRBJ1-1, with D uncertain. Deletions cut 5 bases from V and 8 bases from J, with 9 bases between. The CDR3 has 11 residues. Germline CDR1 is SEHNR and CDR2 is FQNEAQ (reference sequence).

The chain recombines TRBV12-5 with TRBJ2-1; TRBD2 matches 11 bases. The CDR3 runs to 15 residues. Germline assignment: CDR1 LGHNT and CDR2 FRNRAP. After removal of 0 bases from V and 8 bases from J, the junction contained 3 bases not matched to a gene. The DNA for the CDR3 is TGTGCTAGTGGTTTGGTATCTAGCGGGGGGTATGAGCAGTTCTTC. It is translated as CASGLVSSGGYEQFF. Full variable domain (missing parts from reference TRBV12-5 and TRBJ2-1): DARVTQTPRHKVTEMGQEVTMRCQPILGHNTVFWYRQTMMQGLELLAYFRNRAPLDDSGMPKDRFSAEMPDATLATLKIQPSEPRDSAVYFCASGLVSSGGYEQFFGPGTRLTVL.

The rearrangement uses TRBV3-1 (or the pseudogene TRBV3-2) and TRBJ1-1; 12 bases are a match to TRBD1. Per the germline V gene, CDR1 is LGHDT and CDR2 is YNNKEL (reference sequence). The CDR3 covers 17 residues. V trimming: 1 base; J trimming: 1 base; junction bases outside the gene matches: 4. This CDR3 is CASSQGRDRGRNTEAFF. The CDR3 nucleotides read TGTGCCAGCAGCCAAGGCAGGGACAGGGGGCGGAACACTGAAGCTTTCTTT.

V gene TRBV5-4 combines with J gene TRBJ1-1, with D perhaps matching TRBD1 (5 bases). Trimming removed 1 base from V and 7 bases from J, with 14 bases in between. Germline-derived CDR1 and CDR2 are SGHNT and YYREEE (reference sequence). This CDR3 contains 14 residues. In nucleotides, the CDR3 is TGTGCCAGCAGCTTGAGGGCAGGGCGGGATGAAGCTTTCTTT. Its translation: CASSLRAGRDEAFF.

This sequence joins TRBV28 and TRBJ2-3, with no clear D. Germline loops: CDR1 MDHEN, CDR2 SYDVKM. This CDR3 has 17 amino acids. The V gene lost 2 bases and the J gene lost 2 bases, with 17 bases spanning the gap. The CDR3 DNA reads as TGTGCCAGCAGTTTACGCCCCCTAGAGAGTGTCACAGATACGCAGTATTTT. This sequence encodes CASSLRPLESVTDTQYF.

This clone ranks as medium-sized. The chain joins TRBV15 to TRBJ1-1; TRBD1 matches at 10 bases. Losses at the gene ends were 4 bases for V and 4 bases for J; bases not matched to a gene: 3. Germline assignment: CDR1 LNHNV and CDR2 YYDKDF (reference sequence). This CDR3 contains 14 residues. The CDR3: CATSKGQGVTEAFF. CDR3 sequence (DNA): TGTGCCACCAGCAAAGGACAGGGGGTCACTGAAGCTTTCTTT.

The chain is built from TRBV2 and TRBJ1-1; 7 nucleotides align to TRBD1. The CDR3 sequence is 14 residues long. Germline values: CDR1 SNHLY, CDR2 FYNNEI. J gave up 5 bases and V 6 bases, and 9 bases lay outside the gene matches. DNA of the CDR3: TGTGCCAGCAGCTTAGGGGGCGCAGGGACTGAAGCTTTCTTT. This translates into CASSLGGAGTEAFF.